This TCR beta chain was recovered during a study of shared clonotypes between healthy human individuals. Study-wide points: Clonotype sharing across a handful of donors was observed for around 4.5% of naive CD4 clonotypes. What limited the represented genetic and exposure-history diversity was the small number of donors. Researchers found naive subsets generally carried larger estimated richness than memory subsets.

In the authors' workflow: ImmunoSEQ junction-only sequences lacked quality scores, so their filtering differed. Profiling relied on immunoSEQ multiplex PCR, and the TCRdb table lists in-frame clones only, not all of them. V and J calls plus clone size are reproduced from that table; the DNA served to infer D and trimming. The sample records some 2.3 million clones, approximately 95% being singletons. This CDR3 has 17 residues. Looked up from germline, CDR1 is ENHRY and CDR2 is SYGVKD. V shed 3 bases, J shed 0 bases, and the junction held 5 bases outside the gene matches. In this sample, this clone turned up once. Its antigen is unidentified.

Sequenced sample: naive CD4+ T cells from PBMCs. The sample's subset: CD45RA+ positively selected. The sequence was collected from a man between 18 and 29 years old in good health. Some clones in this sample may be carry-over from other donors' samples. The V call is TRBV10-3, the J call TRBJ2-1, with TRBD2 matching 10 bases. Here the CDR3 reads CAISEDSGGSSYNEQFF. CDR3 sequence (DNA): TGTGCCATCAGTGAAGATAGCGGGGGGAGCTCCTACAATGAGCAGTTCTTC.